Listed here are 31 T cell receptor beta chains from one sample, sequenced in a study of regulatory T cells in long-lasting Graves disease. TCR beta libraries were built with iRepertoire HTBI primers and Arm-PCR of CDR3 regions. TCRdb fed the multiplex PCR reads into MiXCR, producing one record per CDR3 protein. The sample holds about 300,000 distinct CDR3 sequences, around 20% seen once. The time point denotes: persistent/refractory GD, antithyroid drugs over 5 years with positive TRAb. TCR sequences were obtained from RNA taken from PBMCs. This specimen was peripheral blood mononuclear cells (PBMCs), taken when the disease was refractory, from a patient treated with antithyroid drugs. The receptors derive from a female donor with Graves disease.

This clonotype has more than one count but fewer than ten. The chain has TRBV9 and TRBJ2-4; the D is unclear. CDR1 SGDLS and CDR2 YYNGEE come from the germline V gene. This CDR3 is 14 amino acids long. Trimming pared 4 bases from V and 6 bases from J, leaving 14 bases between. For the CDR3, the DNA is TGTGCCAGCAGCCCGCCTCAACCGGGAAACATTCAGTACTTC. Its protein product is CASSPPQPGNIQYF.

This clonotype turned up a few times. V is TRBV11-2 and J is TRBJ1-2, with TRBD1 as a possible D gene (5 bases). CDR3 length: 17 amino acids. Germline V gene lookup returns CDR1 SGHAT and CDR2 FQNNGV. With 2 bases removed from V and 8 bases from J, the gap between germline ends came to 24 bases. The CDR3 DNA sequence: TGTGCCAGCAGCTTATTCGGGGGGAGGGCGGACCCTGAGGGCTACACCTTC. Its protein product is CASSLFGGRADPEGYTF.

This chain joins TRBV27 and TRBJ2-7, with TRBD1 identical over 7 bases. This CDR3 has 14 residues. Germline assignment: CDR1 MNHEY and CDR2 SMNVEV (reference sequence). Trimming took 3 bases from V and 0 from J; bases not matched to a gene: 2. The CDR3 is CASSFEGASYEQYF. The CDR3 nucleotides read TGTGCCAGCAGTTTCGAGGGGGCCTCCTACGAGCAGTACTTC.

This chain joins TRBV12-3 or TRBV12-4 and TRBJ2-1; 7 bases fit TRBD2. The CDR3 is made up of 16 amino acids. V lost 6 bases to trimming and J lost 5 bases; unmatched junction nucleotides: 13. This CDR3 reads CASRTPLAGQNNEQFF. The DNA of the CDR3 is TGTGCCAGCAGAACCCCTTTAGCGGGCCAGAACAATGAGCAGTTCTTC.

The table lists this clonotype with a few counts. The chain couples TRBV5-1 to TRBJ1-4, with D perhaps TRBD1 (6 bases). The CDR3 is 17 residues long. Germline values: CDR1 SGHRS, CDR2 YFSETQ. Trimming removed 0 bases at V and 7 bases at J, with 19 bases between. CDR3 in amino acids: CASSLEMSEGVFEKLFF. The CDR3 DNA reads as TGCGCCAGCAGCTTGGAGATGTCGGAGGGGGTGTTTGAAAAACTGTTTTTT.

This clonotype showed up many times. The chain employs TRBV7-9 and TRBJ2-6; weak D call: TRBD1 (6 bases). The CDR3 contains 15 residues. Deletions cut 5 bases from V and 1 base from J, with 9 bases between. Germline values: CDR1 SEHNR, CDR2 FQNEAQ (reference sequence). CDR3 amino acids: CASSITGSGANVLTF. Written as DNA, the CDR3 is TGTGCCAGCAGCATTACAGGGTCTGGGGCCAACGTCCTGACTTTC. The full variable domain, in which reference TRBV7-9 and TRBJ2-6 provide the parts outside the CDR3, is DTGVSQNPRHKITKRGQNVTFRCDPISEHNRLYWYRQTLGQGPEFLTYFQNEAQLEKSRLLSDRFSAERPKGSFSTLEIQRTEQGDSAMYLCASSITGSGANVLTFGAGSRLTVL.

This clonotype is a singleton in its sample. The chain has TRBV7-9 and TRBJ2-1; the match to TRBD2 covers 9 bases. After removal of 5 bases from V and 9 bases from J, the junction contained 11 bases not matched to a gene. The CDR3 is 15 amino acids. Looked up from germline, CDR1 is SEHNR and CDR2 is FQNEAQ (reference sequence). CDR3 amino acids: CASSRSGGPISEQFF. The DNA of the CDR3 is TGTGCCAGCAGCCGTAGCGGGGGACCAATAAGTGAGCAGTTCTTC.

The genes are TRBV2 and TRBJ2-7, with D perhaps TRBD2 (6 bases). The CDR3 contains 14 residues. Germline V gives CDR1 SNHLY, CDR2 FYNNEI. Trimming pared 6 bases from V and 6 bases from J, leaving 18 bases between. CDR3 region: CASSVWASASEQYF. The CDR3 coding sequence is TGTGCCAGCAGCGTATGGGCTAGCGCCAGCGAGCAGTACTTC.

CDR3 nucleotide sequence: TGTGCCAGCAGCATGGGACTAGCTGCCTACGAGCAGTACTTC. Translation: CASSMGLAAYEQYF. J is TRBJ2-7 and V is TRBV13; 9 bases agree with TRBD2. Losses at the gene ends were 5 bases for V and 2 bases for J; bases not matched to a gene: 4. Germline values: CDR1 PRHDT, CDR2 FYEKMQ (reference sequence). This CDR3 spans 14 amino acids.

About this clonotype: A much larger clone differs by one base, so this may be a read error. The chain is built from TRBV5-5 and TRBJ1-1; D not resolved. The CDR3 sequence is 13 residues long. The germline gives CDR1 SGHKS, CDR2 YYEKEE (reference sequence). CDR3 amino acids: CAGSSQRNTEAFF. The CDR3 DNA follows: TGTGCCGGCAGCTCCCAGAGGAACACTGAAGCTTTCTTT.

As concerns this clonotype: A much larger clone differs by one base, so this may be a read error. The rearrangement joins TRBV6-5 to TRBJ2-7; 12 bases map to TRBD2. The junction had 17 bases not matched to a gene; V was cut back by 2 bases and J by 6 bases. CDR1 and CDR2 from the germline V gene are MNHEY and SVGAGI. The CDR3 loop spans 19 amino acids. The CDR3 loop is CASSYASGRARGWLIEQYF. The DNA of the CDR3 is TGTGCCAGCAGTTACGCTAGCGGGAGGGCCAGAGGATGGCTGATCGAGCAGTACTTC.

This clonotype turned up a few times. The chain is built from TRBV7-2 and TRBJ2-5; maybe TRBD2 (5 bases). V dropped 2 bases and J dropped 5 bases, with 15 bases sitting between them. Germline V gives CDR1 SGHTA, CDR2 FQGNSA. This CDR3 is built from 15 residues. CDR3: CASSLPAGEGETQYF. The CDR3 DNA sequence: TGTGCCAGCAGCTTACCCGCCGGAGAGGGTGAGACCCAGTACTTC.

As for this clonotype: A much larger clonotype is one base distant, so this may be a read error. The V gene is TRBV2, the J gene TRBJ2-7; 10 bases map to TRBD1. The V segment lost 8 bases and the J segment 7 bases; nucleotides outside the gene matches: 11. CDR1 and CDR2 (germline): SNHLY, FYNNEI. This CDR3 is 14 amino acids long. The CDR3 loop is CASGETGGSGEQYF. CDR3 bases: TGTGCCAGCGGGGAGACAGGGGGCTCTGGAGAGCAGTACTTC.

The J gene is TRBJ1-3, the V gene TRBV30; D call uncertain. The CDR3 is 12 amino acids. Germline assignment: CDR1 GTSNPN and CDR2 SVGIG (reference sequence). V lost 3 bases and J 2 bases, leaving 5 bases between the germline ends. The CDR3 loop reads CAWRGPGNTIYF. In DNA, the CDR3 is TGTGCCTGGAGAGGGCCTGGAAACACCATATATTTT.

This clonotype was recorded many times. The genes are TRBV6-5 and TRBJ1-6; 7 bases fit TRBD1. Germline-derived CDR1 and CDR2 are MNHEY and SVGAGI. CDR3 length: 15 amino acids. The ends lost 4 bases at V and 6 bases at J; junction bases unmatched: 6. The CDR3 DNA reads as TGTGCCAGCAGTTCTCCGGGACAGCCTAATTCACCCCTCCACTTT. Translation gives CASSSPGQPNSPLHF.

The chain's CDR3 is CASSPGEGAFF. DNA for the CDR3: TGTGCCAGCAGTCCTGGGGAGGGAGCTTTCTTT. V and J are TRBV11-2 and TRBJ1-1; D gene ambiguous. Trimming cost V 6 bases and J 10 bases, with 12 bases left between them. Germline lookup yields CDR1 SGHAT and CDR2 FQNNGV. CDR3 length: 11 amino acids. Full variable domain (remainder filled in from reference TRBV11-2 and TRBJ1-1): EAGVAQSPRYKIIEKRQSVAFWCNPISGHATLYWYQQILGQGPKLLIQFQNNGVVDDSQLPKDRFSAERLKGVDSTLKIQPAKLEDSAVYLCASSPGEGAFFGQGTRLTVV.

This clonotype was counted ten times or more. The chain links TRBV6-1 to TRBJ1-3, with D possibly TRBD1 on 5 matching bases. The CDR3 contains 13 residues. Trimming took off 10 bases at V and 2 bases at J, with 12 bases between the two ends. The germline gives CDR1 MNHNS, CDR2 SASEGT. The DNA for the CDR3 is TGTGCCACCCAGGGTCTCCCTGGAAACACCATATATTTT. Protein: CATQGLPGNTIYF.

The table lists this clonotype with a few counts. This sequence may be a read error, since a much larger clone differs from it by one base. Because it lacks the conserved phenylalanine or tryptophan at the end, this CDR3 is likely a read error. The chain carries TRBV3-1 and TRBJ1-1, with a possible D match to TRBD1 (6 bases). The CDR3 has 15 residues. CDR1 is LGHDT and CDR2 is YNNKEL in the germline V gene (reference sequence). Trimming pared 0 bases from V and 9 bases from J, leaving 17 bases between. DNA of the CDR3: TGTGCCAGCAGCCAAGAGGCTGGGGGCAGAGACAAAGCTTTCCTT. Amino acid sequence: CASSQEAGGRDKAFL.

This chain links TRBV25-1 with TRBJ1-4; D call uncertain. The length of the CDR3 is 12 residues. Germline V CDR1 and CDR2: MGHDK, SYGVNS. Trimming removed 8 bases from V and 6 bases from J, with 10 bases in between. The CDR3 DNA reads TGTGCCAGCGTAGCGGGCGATGAAAAACTGTTTTTT. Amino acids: CASVAGDEKLFF.

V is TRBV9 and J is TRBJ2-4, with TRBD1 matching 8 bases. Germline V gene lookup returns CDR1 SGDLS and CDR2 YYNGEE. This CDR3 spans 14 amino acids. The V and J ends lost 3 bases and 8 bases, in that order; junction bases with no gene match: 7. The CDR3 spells CASSGADRVDIQYF. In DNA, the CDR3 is TGTGCCAGCAGCGGAGCGGACAGGGTGGACATTCAGTACTTC.

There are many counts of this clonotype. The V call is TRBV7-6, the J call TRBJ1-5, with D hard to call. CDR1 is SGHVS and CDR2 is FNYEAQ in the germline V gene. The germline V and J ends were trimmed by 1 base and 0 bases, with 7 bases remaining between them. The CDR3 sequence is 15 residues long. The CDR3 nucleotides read TGTGCCAGCAGCTTAGGGGAATATAGCAATCAGCCCCAGCATTTT. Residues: CASSLGEYSNQPQHF.

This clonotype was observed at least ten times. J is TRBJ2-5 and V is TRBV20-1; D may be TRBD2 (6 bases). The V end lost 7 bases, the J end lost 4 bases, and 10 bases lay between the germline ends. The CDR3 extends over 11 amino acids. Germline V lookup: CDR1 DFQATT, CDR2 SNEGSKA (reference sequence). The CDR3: CSGGGAETQYF. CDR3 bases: TGCAGTGGAGGCGGGGCAGAGACCCAGTACTTC.

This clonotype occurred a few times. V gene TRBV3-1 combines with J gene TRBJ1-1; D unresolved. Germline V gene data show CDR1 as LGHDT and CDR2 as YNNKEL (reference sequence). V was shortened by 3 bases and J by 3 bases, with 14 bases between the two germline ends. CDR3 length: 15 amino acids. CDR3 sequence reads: CASSHRWRADTEAFF. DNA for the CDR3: TGTGCCAGCAGCCACCGGTGGAGGGCGGACACTGAAGCTTTCTTT.

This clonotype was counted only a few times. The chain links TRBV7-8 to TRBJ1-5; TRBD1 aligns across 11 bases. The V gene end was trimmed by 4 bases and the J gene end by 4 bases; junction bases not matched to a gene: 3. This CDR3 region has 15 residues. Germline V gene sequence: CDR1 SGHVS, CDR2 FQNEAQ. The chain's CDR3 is CASSSRDRGNQPQHF. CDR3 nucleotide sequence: TGTGCCAGCAGCTCCCGGGACAGGGGGAATCAGCCCCAGCATTTT.

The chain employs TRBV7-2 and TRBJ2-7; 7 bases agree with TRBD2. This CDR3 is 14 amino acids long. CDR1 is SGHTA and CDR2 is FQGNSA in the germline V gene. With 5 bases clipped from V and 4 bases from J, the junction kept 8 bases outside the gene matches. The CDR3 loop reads CASSETSENYEQYF. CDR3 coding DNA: TGTGCCAGCAGCGAAACTAGCGAGAATTACGAGCAGTACTTC.

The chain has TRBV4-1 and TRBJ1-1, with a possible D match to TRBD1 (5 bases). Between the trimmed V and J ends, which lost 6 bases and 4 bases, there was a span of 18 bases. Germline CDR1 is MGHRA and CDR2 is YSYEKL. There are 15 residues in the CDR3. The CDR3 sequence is CASRHVGGGITEAFF. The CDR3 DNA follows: TGCGCCAGCAGGCACGTCGGGGGTGGGATCACTGAAGCTTTCTTT.

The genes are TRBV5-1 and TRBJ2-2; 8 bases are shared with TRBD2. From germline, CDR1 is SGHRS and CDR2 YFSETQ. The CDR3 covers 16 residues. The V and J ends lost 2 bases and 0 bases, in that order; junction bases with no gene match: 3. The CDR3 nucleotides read TGCGCCAGCAGCTTACTAGCGGCCGCGAACACCGGGGAGCTGTTTTTT. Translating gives CASSLLAAANTGELFF. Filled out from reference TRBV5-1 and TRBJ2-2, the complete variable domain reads KAGVTQTPRYLIKTRGQQVTLSCSPISGHRSVSWYQQTPGQGLQFLFEYFSETQRNKGNFPGRFSGRQFSNSRSEMNVSTLELGDSALYLCASSLLAAANTGELFFGEGSRLTVL.

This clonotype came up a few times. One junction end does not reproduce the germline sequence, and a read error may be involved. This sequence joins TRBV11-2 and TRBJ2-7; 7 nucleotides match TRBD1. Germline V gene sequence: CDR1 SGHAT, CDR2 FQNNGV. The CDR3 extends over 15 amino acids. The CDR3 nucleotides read TGTGTCAGCAGCGTAACCCCCGGGACAGAATACGAGCAGTACTTC. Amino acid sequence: CVSSVTPGTEYEQYF.

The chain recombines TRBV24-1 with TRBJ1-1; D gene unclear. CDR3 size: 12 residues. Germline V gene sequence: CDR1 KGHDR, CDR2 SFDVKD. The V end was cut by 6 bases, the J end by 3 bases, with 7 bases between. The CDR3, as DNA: TGTGCCACCAGTTTCGGCGACACTGAAGCTTTCTTT. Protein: CATSFGDTEAFF.

Here the CDR3 reads CASSPGQDYNEQFF. Written as DNA, the CDR3 is TGCGCCAGCAGCCCAGGACAGGACTACAATGAGCAGTTCTTC. V is TRBV5-1 and J is TRBJ2-1, with 7 bases matching TRBD1. Germline CDR1 reads SGHRS; CDR2 reads YFSETQ. This CDR3 contains 14 residues. Trimming took 4 bases from V and 3 from J; bases not matched to a gene: 4.

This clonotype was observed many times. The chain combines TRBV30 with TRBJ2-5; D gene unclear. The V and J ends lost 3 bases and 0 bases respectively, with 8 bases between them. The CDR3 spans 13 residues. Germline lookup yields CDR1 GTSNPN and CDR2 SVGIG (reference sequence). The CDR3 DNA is TGTGCCTGGAGCCAGCTGTACCAAGAGACCCAGTACTTC. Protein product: CAWSQLYQETQYF.